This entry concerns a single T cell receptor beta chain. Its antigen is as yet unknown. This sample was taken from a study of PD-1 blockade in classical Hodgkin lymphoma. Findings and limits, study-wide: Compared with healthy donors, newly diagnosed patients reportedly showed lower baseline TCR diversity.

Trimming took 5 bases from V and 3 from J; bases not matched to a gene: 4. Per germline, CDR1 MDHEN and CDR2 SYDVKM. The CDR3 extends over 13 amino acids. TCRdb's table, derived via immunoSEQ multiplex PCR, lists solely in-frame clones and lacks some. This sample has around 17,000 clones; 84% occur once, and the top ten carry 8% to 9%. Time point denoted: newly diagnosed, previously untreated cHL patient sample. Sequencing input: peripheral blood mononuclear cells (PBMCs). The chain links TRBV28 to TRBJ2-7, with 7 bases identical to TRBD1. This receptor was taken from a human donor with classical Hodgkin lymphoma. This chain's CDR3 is CASSAGGYYEQYF. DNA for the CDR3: TGTGCCAGCAGTGCAGGGGGTTACTACGAGCAGTACTTC. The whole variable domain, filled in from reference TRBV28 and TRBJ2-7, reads DVKVTQSSRYLVKRTGEKVFLECVQDMDHENMFWYRQDPGLGLRLIYFSYDVKMKEKGDIPEGYSVSREKKERFSLILESASTNQTSMYLCASSAGGYYEQYFGPGTRLTVT.